Below, 18 T cell receptor beta chains from the same sample are listed, as sequenced in a study of monozygotic twins with inflammatory bowel disease. TCRdb re-called the 5' RACE reads and catalogs CDR3 proteins one per entry, DNA excluded. This repertoire comprises fewer than 550,000 distinct CDR3 sequences; its ten largest clones make up 2.4%. Material for sequencing was blood. The receptors originated from a human donor with ulcerative colitis or Crohn's disease, or a healthy co-twin of an affected twin (not recorded which).

The genes are TRBV20-1 and TRBJ2-3. This CDR3 has 15 residues. Germline-derived CDR1 and CDR2 are DFQATT and SNEGSKA (reference sequence). The CDR3 protein is CSASPARKFTDTQYF.

This sequence joins TRBV6-2 or TRBV6-3 and TRBJ2-7; without DNA, the TCRdb call of TRBD1 cannot be checked. Germline V lookup: CDR1 MNHEY, CDR2 SVGEGT. This CDR3 contains 13 residues. This CDR3 reads CASSPGASYEQYF.

This chain links TRBV5-4 with TRBJ2-6. The CDR3 length is 15 residues. Germline V lookup: CDR1 SGHNT, CDR2 YYREEE (reference sequence). This chain's CDR3 is CASSRDTSGANVLTF.

The gene calls are TRBV12-3 or TRBV12-4 and TRBJ2-6; TCRdb's D call of TRBD1 is untestable without DNA. The CDR3 is 16 amino acids. This CDR3 reads CASSSTVGTGANVLTF.

The V gene is TRBV6-1, the J gene TRBJ1-1. Germline V gene data show CDR1 as MNHNS and CDR2 as SASEGT. The CDR3 totals 13 residues. The CDR3 sequence: CASSEWWKAEAFF.

The chain has TRBV6-1 and TRBJ1-4. The CDR3 has 15 amino acids. Germline CDR1 MNHNS, CDR2 SASEGT. The CDR3 is CASSFRGRTNEKLFF.

V is TRBV29-1 and J is TRBJ1-2. The CDR3 is 11 residues long. Germline V gene data show CDR1 as SQVTM and CDR2 as ANQGSEA. The CDR3 sequence is CSVESYYGYTF.

This chain joins TRBV7-9 and TRBJ2-7; TCRdb reports TRBD2, a call that lacks DNA to check it against. The V gene's germline CDR1 is SEHNR and CDR2 FQNEAQ (reference sequence). The CDR3 is 14 residues long. The CDR3 protein is CASSSGGSSYEQYF.

This chain uses TRBV18 with TRBJ2-7; the TCRdb D gene call, TRBD1, has no DNA to confirm it. The CDR3 contains 15 residues. CDR1 KGHSH and CDR2 LQKENI come from the germline V gene. The chain's CDR3 is CASSPPLRGATEQYF.

The chain uses TRBV7-6 and TRBJ2-2; lacking DNA, the TRBD2 call made by TCRdb goes unchecked. The V gene's germline CDR1 is SGHVS and CDR2 FNYEAQ. The CDR3 extends over 15 amino acids. The CDR3 sequence: CASSSRDFRTGELFF.

V is TRBV30 and J is TRBJ1-5; the D call from TCRdb, TRBD1, cannot be confirmed without DNA. This CDR3 spans 14 amino acids. From germline, CDR1 is GTSNPN and CDR2 SVGIG (reference sequence). This chain's CDR3 is CAWNQGVNNQPQHF.

The J gene is TRBJ2-2, the V gene TRBV6-1; absent DNA, TCRdb's TRBD2 call cannot be checked. The length of the CDR3 is 16 residues. CDR1 and CDR2 (germline): MNHNS, SASEGT. The CDR3 loop reads CASSPLSWGNTGELFF.

The chain links TRBV7-2 to TRBJ2-1. From germline, CDR1 is SGHTA and CDR2 FQGNSA. This CDR3 region has 13 residues. The CDR3 sequence: CASSLALSGEQFF.

The J gene is TRBJ2-7, the V gene TRBV5-1; the D call of TRBD2 rests on TCRdb alone, since no DNA is present to check it. Germline CDR1 SGHRS, CDR2 YFSETQ. This CDR3 is built from 15 residues. CDR3 loop: CASSRGTSVTYEQYF.

The chain joins TRBV11-3 to TRBJ2-1; TCRdb proposes TRBD1, but this gene call is untestable without DNA. The CDR3 length is 11 residues. Germline V gene lookup returns CDR1 SGHNT and CDR2 YENEEA. The CDR3 spells CASSFGQGKFF.

The V gene is TRBV3-1, the J gene TRBJ1-1; TCRdb selects TRBD1, and the lack of DNA leaves this call unchecked. The CDR3 consists of 13 residues. The germline V gene encodes CDR1 LGHDT and CDR2 YNNKEL (reference sequence). The CDR3 region is CASSRTGGWGAFF.

The CDR3 spells CATSDSGRGGPSSTDTQYF. The chain combines TRBV24-1 with TRBJ2-3; TCRdb reports TRBD1, a call that lacks DNA to check it against. CDR3 size: 19 residues. Germline V lookup: CDR1 KGHDR, CDR2 SFDVKD.

V gene TRBV18 combines with J gene TRBJ2-1; TCRdb outputs TRBD2, but without DNA this stays unchecked. This CDR3 region has 18 residues. CDR1 and CDR2 from the germline V gene are KGHSH and LQKENI. CDR3 in amino acids: CASSPPTGGTDSYNEQFF.